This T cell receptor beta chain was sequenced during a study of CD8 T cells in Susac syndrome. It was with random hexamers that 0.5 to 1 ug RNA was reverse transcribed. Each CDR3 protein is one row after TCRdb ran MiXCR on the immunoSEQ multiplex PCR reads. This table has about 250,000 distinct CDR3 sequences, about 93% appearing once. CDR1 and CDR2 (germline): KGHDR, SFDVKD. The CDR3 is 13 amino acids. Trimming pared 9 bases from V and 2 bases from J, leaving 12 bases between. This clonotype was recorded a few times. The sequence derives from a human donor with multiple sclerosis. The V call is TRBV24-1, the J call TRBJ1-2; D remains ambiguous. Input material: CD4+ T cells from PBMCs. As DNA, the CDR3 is TGTGCCACCGGCGGTGGCTCCAACTATGGCTACACCTTC. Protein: CATGGGSNYGYTF.